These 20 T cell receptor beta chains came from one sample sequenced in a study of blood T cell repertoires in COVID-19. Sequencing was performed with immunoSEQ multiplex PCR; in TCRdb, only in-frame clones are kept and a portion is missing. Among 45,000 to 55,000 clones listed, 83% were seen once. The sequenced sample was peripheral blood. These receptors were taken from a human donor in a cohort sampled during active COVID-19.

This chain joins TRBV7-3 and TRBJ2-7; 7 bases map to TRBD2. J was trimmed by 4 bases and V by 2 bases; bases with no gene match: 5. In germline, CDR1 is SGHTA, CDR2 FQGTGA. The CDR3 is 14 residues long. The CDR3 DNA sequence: TGTGCCAGCAGCTTAGCGGGCGGGGGTTACGAGCAGTACTTC. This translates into CASSLAGGGYEQYF.

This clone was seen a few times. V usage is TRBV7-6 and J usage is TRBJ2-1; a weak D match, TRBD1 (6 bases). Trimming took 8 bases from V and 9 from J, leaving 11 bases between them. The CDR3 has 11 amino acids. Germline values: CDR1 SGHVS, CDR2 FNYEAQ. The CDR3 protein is CASSRGFEQFF. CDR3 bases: TGTGCCAGCTCCAGGGGCTTTGAGCAGTTCTTC.

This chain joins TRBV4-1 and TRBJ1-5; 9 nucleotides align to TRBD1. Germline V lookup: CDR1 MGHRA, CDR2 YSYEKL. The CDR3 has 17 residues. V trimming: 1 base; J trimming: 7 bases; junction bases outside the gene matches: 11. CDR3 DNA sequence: TGCGCCAGCAGCCAAGGCGGACAGGGGTACGAGGGACAGCCCCAGCATTTT. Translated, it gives CASSQGGQGYEGQPQHF.

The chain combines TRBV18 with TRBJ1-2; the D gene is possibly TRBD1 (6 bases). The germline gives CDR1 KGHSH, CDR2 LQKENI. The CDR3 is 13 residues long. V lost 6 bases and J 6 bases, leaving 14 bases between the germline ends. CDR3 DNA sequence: TGTGCCAGCTCTACGAACAGGGATCATGGCTACACCTTC. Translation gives CASSTNRDHGYTF.

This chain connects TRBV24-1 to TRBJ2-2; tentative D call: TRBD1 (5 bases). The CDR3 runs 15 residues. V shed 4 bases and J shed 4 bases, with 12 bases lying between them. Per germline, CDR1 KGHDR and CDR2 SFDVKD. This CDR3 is CATSERQLTTGELFF. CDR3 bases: TGTGCCACCAGTGAGAGACAGCTTACCACCGGGGAGCTGTTTTTT.

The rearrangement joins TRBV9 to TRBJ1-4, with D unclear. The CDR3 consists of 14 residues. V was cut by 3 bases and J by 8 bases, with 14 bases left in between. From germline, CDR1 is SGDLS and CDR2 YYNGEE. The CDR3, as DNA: TGTGCCAGCAGCGCTACTCCGGGGAGGGAAAAACTGTTTTTT. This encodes CASSATPGREKLFF.

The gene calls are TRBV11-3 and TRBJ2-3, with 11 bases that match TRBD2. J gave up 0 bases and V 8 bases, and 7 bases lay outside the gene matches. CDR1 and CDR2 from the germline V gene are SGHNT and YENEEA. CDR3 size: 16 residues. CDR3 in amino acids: CASQTSGVTSTDTQYF. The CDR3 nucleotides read TGTGCCAGCCAGACTAGCGGGGTAACTAGCACAGATACGCAGTATTTT.

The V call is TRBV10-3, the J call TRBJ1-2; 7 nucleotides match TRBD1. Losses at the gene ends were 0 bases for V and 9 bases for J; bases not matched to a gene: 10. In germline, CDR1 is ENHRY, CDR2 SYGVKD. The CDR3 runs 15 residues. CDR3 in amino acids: CAISESLTGIGSYTF. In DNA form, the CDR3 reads TGTGCCATCAGTGAGTCGCTGACAGGGATAGGGAGCTACACCTTC.

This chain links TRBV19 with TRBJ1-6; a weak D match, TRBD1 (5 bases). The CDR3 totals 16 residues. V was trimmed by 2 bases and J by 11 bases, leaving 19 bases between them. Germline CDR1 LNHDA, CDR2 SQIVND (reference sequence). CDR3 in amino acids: CASSIRSDTQNAPLHF. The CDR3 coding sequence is TGTGCCAGTAGTATAAGGTCGGACACCCAAAACGCACCCCTCCACTTT.

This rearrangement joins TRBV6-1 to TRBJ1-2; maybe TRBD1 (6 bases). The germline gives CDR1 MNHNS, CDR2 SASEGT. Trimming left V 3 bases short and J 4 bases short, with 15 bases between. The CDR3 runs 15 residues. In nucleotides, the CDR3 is TGTGCCAGCAGTGAGGGTGGAGGGGGGGGCTATGGCTACACCTTC. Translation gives CASSEGGGGGYGYTF.

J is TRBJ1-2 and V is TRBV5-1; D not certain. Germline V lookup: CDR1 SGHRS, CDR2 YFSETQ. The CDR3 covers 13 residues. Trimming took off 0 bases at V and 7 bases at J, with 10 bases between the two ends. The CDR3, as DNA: TGCGCCAGCAGCTTGGGGGTTCGGGGTGGCTACACCTTC. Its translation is CASSLGVRGGYTF. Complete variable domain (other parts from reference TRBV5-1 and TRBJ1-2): KAGVTQTPRYLIKTRGQQVTLSCSPISGHRSVSWYQQTPGQGLQFLFEYFSETQRNKGNFPGRFSGRQFSNSRSEMNVSTLELGDSALYLCASSLGVRGGYTFGSGTRLTVV.

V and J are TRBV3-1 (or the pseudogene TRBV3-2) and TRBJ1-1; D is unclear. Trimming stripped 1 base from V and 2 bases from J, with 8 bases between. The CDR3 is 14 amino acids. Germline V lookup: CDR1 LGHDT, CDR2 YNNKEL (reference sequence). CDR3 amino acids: CASSQVDFNTEAFF. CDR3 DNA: TGTGCCAGCAGCCAAGTTGACTTCAACACTGAAGCTTTCTTT.

CDR3 bases: TGTGCCAGCAGCTTGCCGGGTACCTATGGCTACACCTTC. It encodes CASSLPGTYGYTF. This chain connects TRBV5-6 to TRBJ1-2; D is unclear. Trimming stripped 1 base from V and 4 bases from J, with 8 bases between. This CDR3 comprises 13 residues. Germline V gene lookup returns CDR1 SGHDT and CDR2 YYEEEE.

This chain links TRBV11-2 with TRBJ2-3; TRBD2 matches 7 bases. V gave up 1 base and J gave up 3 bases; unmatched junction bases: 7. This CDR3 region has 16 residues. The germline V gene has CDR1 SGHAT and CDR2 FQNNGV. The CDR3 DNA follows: TGTGCCAGCAGCTTAGGGACGGGGGGTTGGACAGATACGCAGTATTTT. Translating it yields CASSLGTGGWTDTQYF.

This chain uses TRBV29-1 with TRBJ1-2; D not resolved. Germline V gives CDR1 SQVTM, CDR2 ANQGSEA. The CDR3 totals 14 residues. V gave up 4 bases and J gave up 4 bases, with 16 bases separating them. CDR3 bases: TGCAGCGTTGCCCGGGAGGGTGTAGGCTATGGCTACACCTTC. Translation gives CSVAREGVGYGYTF.

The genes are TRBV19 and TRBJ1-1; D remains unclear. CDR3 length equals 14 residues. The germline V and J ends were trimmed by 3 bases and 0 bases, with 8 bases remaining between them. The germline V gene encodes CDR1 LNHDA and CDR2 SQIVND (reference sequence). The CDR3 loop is CASSIANMNTEAFF. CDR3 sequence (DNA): TGTGCCAGTAGTATTGCCAACATGAACACTGAAGCTTTCTTT.

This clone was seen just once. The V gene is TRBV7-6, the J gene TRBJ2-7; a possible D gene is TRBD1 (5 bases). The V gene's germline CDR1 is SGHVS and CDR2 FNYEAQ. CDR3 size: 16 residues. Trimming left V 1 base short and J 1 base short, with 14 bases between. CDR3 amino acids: CASSLGAQGSSYEQYF. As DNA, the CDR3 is TGTGCCAGCAGCTTAGGAGCTCAGGGATCATCCTACGAGCAGTACTTC.

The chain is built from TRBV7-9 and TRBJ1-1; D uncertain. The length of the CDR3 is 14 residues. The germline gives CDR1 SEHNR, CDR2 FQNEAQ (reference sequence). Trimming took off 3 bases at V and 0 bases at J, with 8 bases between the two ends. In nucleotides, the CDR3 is TGTGCCAGCAGCTTTGGGGAGTTGAACACTGAAGCTTTCTTT. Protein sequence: CASSFGELNTEAFF. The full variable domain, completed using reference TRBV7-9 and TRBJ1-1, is DTGVSQNPRHKITKRGQNVTFRCDPISEHNRLYWYRQTLGQGPEFLTYFQNEAQLEKSRLLSDRFSAERPKGSFSTLEIQRTEQGDSAMYLCASSFGELNTEAFFGQGTRLTVV.

The chain's CDR3 is CASSKTGPNQPQHF. The CDR3 nucleotides are TGTGCCAGCAGCAAGACAGGTCCCAATCAGCCCCAGCATTTT. The chain couples TRBV6-6 to TRBJ1-5; the D gene is possibly TRBD1 (6 bases). Germline values: CDR1 MNHNY, CDR2 SVGAGI (reference sequence). This CDR3 contains 14 residues. Trimming stripped 6 bases from V and 3 bases from J, with 12 bases between.

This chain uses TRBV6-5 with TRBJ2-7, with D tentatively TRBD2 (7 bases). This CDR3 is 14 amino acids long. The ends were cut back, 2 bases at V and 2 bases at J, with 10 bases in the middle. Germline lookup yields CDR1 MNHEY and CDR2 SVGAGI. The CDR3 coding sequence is TGTGCCAGCAGTTACGAGGGGGGGGCCTACGAGCAGTACTTC. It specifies CASSYEGGAYEQYF.